Below, 21 T cell receptor beta chains from the same sample are listed, as sequenced in a study of tissue T cells after allogeneic stem cell transplantation. Only in-frame clones appear in the TCRdb table, and some are missing; sequencing was by immunoSEQ multiplex PCR. Of 9,500 or so clones in the sample, roughly 44% were seen once. The time point denotes: mouse harvest day 7 after allogeneic transplant. Tail vein injection delivered 10^7 T-cell-depleted bone marrow cells and 10^6 splenic CD5+ T cells. The sequenced sample consisted of skin. These receptors originate from a female BALB/c mouse given C57BL/6 T cells with graft-versus-host disease after an allogeneic hematopoietic cell transplant.

On this clone: Gene names denote mouse genes. The read ends 1 residue before the CDR3 terminus; that terminus is restored from the germline J gene. This sequence joins TRBV26 and TRBJ1-4; the D is unclear. Trimming left V 1 base short and J 3 bases short, with 6 bases between. The germline V gene has CDR1 KGHPV and CDR2 FQNQEV (reference sequence). The length of the CDR3 is 14 residues. CDR3 in amino acids: CASSLYQANERLFF. The CDR3 bases that were read are TGTGCCAGCAGTCTGTACCAGGCCAACGAAAGATTATTT. Looking up the rest from reference TRBV26 and TRBJ1-4 gives the full variable domain: NSKVIQTPRYLVKGQGQKAKMRCIPEKGHPVVFWYQQNKNNEFKFLINFQNQEVLQQIDMTEKRFSAECPSNSPCSLEIQSSEAGDSALYLCASSLYQANERLFFGHGTKLSVL.

About this clone itself: Gene labels here are mouse ones. The read ends 1 residue before the CDR3 terminus; that terminus is restored from the germline J gene. V usage is TRBV26 and J usage is TRBJ1-6; TRBD1 is a possible D gene (6 bases). TRBJ1-6 is identified as an open reading frame with a role that is uncertain. Germline V lookup: CDR1 KGHPV, CDR2 FQNQEV (reference sequence). The V end was cut by 3 bases, the J end by 4 bases, with 7 bases between. This CDR3 is 14 amino acids long. The CDR3 reads CASSLTGYNSPLYF. CDR3 bases read: TGTGCCAGCAGTCTCACAGGGTATAATTCGCCCCTCTAC.

Comments on this clone: Gene names and germline match the mouse. Read sequence stops 1 residue before the CDR3 end, and the germline J gene provides the missing end. The chain couples TRBV15 to TRBJ2-4, with 7 bases identical to TRBD1. J lost 0 bases, V lost 6 bases, and 0 bases had no gene match. Germline CDR1 is SGHND and CDR2 is FRSKSL. CDR3 length: 13 amino acids. Partial CDR3 DNA: TGTGCCAGCAGACAGGGGAGTCAAAACACCTTGTAC. It translates to CASRQGSQNTLY. The whole CDR3 reads CASRQGSQNTLYF.

Points on this clone: These gene names are mouse names. The read comes to an end 1 residue before the CDR3 does, leaving the germline J gene to fill in the end. The chain employs TRBV15 and TRBJ1-4; D gene uncertain. Germline CDR1 is SGHND and CDR2 is FRSKSL. The ends were cut back, 4 bases at V and 3 bases at J, with 0 bases in the middle. The CDR3 runs 11 residues. CDR3 bases read: TGTGCCAGCAGTTCCAACGAAAGATTATTT. Its translation is CASSSNERLF. The full CDR3 protein reads CASSSNERLFF.

About this clone: Germline and genes here are mouse. The read finishes 1 residue shy of the CDR3 end, and the germline J gene is used to complete it. J is TRBJ2-7 and V is TRBV3; 12 bases are a match to TRBD2. Trimming at V came to 2 bases and at J to 2 bases, leaving 1 base not matched to a gene. Germline V CDR1 and CDR2: SNHLY, FYNGKV (reference sequence). The CDR3 sequence is 15 residues long. The covered CDR3 bases are TGTGCCAGCAGCTTACGGACTGGGGGGGCCTATGAACAGTAC. This codes for CASSLRTGGAYEQY. The whole CDR3 protein reads CASSLRTGGAYEQYF.

As regards this clone: Mouse germline and gene names are used. With the read ending 1 residue before the CDR3 end, the germline J gene is used to fill in that end. This chain joins TRBV13-2 and TRBJ1-2; 9 bases match TRBD1. The CDR3 is made up of 15 amino acids. After removal of 3 bases from V and 1 base from J, the junction contained 4 bases not matched to a gene. Germline-derived CDR1 and CDR2 are NNHNN and SYGAGS (reference sequence). The part of the CDR3 DNA that was read is TGTGCCAGCGGTGGCCCGGGACAGGGAAACTCCGACTACACC. Encoded protein: CASGGPGQGNSDYT. The entire CDR3 reads CASGGPGQGNSDYTF.

This clone appeared a few times. Genes and germline are mouse. The CDR3 end lies 1 residue beyond the end of the read and is filled in from the germline J gene. The J gene is TRBJ1-2, the V gene TRBV3; D is perhaps TRBD1 (6 bases). The germline V gene encodes CDR1 SNHLY and CDR2 FYNGKV (reference sequence). Trimming shortened V by 4 bases and J by 0 bases, and 9 bases separated the two germline ends. CDR3 size: 14 residues. The CDR3 DNA, read in part, is TGTGCCAGCAGCTGGGGACAAGCAAACTCCGACTACACC. The encoded protein is CASSWGQANSDYT. The CDR3 as a whole reads CASSWGQANSDYTF.

With respect to this clone: Genes here carry mouse names. The DNA ends 1 residue before the CDR3 does, and the rest of the CDR3 is filled in from the germline J gene. The V gene is TRBV3, the J gene TRBJ2-5; 11 bases match TRBD2. V trimming: 7 bases; J trimming: 8 bases; junction bases outside the gene matches: 5. This CDR3 spans 13 amino acids. Germline V gene data show CDR1 as SNHLY and CDR2 as FYNGKV (reference sequence). The CDR3 loop is CASKGLGDGTQYF. CDR3 DNA, as far as it was read: TGTGCCAGCAAGGGACTGGGGGACGGCACCCAGTAC.

Regarding this clone: Each gene name is a mouse one. The read terminates 1 residue before the CDR3 end, so the remaining end is supplied by the germline J gene. This chain connects TRBV5 to TRBJ2-7; 10 nucleotides match TRBD2. CDR3 length equals 15 residues. V shed 2 bases, J shed 0 bases, and the junction held 1 base outside the gene matches. CDR1 is LGHNA, CDR2 YNLKQL, per germline (reference sequence). The CDR3 reads CASSQLGGRSYEQYF. The DNA read from the CDR3 is TGTGCCAGCAGCCAACTGGGGGGGCGCTCCTATGAACAGTAC.

The sample holds a few counts of this clone. Germline and genes: mouse. CDR3 loop: CASSDQGSGNTLYF. The covered CDR3 bases are TGTGCCAGCAGTGATCAGGGGTCTGGAAATACGCTCTAT. The V and J genes are TRBV13-3 and TRBJ1-3, with D possibly being TRBD1 (6 bases). The missing CDR3 end, 1 residue past where the read stops, is filled in from the germline J gene. Deletions cut 1 base from V and 1 base from J, with 6 bases between. The CDR3 runs 14 residues. Germline V gene data show CDR1 as NNHDY and CDR2 as SYVADS.

Points on this clone: Mouse names are used for the genes. The CDR3 is cut off 1 residue early in the read; its end comes from the germline J gene. The V gene is TRBV5, the J gene TRBJ2-7; 7 positions agree with TRBD1. Germline CDR1 is LGHNA and CDR2 is YNLKQL (reference sequence). The CDR3 is 14 amino acids. Losses at the gene ends were 3 bases for V and 0 bases for J; bases not matched to a gene: 2. The sequenced CDR3 bases are TGTGCCAGCAGCCAGAGGGACAGCTCCTATGAACAGTAC. It is translated as CASSQRDSSYEQY. From start to end, the CDR3 is CASSQRDSSYEQYF.

This clone was observed a few times. Here the gene names and germline are mouse. The read gets to within 1 residue of the CDR3 end, and the germline J gene fills in the rest. The chain joins TRBV3 to TRBJ1-1; D unresolved. The CDR3 loop spans 15 amino acids. Germline V gene data show CDR1 as SNHLY and CDR2 as FYNGKV (reference sequence). V lost 1 base to trimming and J lost 0 bases, with 9 bases between them. This chain's CDR3 is CASSLGRNANTEVFF. The CDR3 DNA, read in part, is TGTGCCAGCAGCTTAGGCAGGAATGCAAACACAGAAGTCTTC.

Of note for this clone: Gene names denote mouse genes. The CDR3 end is not reached by the read, which stops 1 residue before it; the germline J gene fills it in. The chain links TRBV26 to TRBJ2-7; D is unresolved. The V gene lost 2 bases and the J gene lost 4 bases, with 6 bases spanning the gap. CDR3 size: 12 residues. Germline V gene data show CDR1 as KGHPV and CDR2 as FQNQEV (reference sequence). The CDR3 sequence is CASSLTSYEQYF. The CDR3 DNA, read in part, is TGTGCCAGCAGTCTGACGAGTTATGAACAGTAC.

This clone appeared a few times. Gene names are the mouse ones. The missing CDR3 end, 1 residue past where the read stops, is filled in from the germline J gene. The chain has TRBV26 and TRBJ1-1; no clear D. The CDR3 has 13 amino acids. Germline V CDR1 and CDR2: KGHPV, FQNQEV (reference sequence). V was pared by 5 bases and J by 0 bases, with 7 bases between. The DNA read from the CDR3 is TGTGCCAGCAGTTTCCAGACAAACACAGAAGTCTTC. Translated, it gives CASSFQTNTEVF. The CDR3 in its entirety is CASSFQTNTEVFF.

Comments on this clone: Genes and germline come from the mouse. The read terminates 1 residue before the CDR3 end, so the remaining end is supplied by the germline J gene. The genes are TRBV5 and TRBJ2-7, with TRBD2 matching over 13 bases. J gave up 7 bases and V 4 bases, and 1 base lay outside the gene matches. Germline-derived CDR1 and CDR2 are LGHNA and YNLKQL (reference sequence). The CDR3 totals 13 residues. The CDR3 loop is CASSRDWGGEQYF. The part of the CDR3 DNA that was read is TGTGCCAGCAGCCGGGACTGGGGGGGGGAACAGTAC.

This clone was observed a few times. The gene names here belong to mouse. The read terminates 1 residue before the CDR3 end, so the remaining end is supplied by the germline J gene. The J gene is TRBJ2-1, the V gene TRBV26; D ambiguous. Germline CDR1 reads KGHPV; CDR2 reads FQNQEV (reference sequence). This CDR3 has 13 amino acids. Deletions cut 2 bases from V and 7 bases from J, with 9 bases between. CDR3 DNA (partial): TGTGCCAGCAGTCTGAACGGAGGGGCTGAGCAGTTC. It translates to CASSLNGGAEQF. In full, the CDR3 is CASSLNGGAEQFF.

By its share, this clone is medium-sized. Mouse germline and gene names are used. The read ends 1 residue early relative to the CDR3; the germline J gene fills the gap. The chain recombines TRBV3 with TRBJ2-7; D perhaps matches TRBD1 (5 bases). The V and J ends lost 4 bases and 3 bases respectively, with 7 bases between them. The CDR3 has 12 amino acids. Germline lookup yields CDR1 SNHLY and CDR2 FYNGKV (reference sequence). Here the CDR3 reads CASSSRVYEQYF. The CDR3 DNA, read in part, is TGTGCCAGCAGCTCCAGGGTCTATGAACAGTAC.

Worth noting for this clone: Gene names refer to mouse genes. The CDR3 DNA, read in part, is TGTGCCAGCAGTCCTGGGACAGCATATGAACAGTAC. This gives the protein CASSPGTAYEQY. The full CDR3 protein is CASSPGTAYEQYF. V and J are TRBV26 and TRBJ2-7, with 7 bases that match TRBD1. The CDR3 goes on 1 residue after the read ends, and that part is filled in from the germline J gene. The germline gives CDR1 KGHPV, CDR2 FQNQEV (reference sequence). This CDR3 region has 13 residues. V lost 4 bases to trimming and J lost 4 bases; unmatched junction nucleotides: 4.

This clone came up a few times. Germline and genes here are mouse. The part of the CDR3 DNA that was read is TGCACCTGCAGTGGACAGGGGAGGGGAAATACGCTCTAT. Translating gives CTCSGQGRGNTLY. The whole CDR3 protein reads CTCSGQGRGNTLYF. This chain links TRBV1 with TRBJ1-3; TRBD1 matches 8 bases. The read is 1 residue too short to cover the CDR3 end, so that end is filled in from the germline J gene. The J segment lost 4 bases and the V segment lost 4 bases, leaving 3 bases of the junction unmatched. From germline, CDR1 is NSQYPW and CDR2 LRSPGD (reference sequence). This CDR3 contains 14 residues.

A few counts support this clone. The gene names given are mouse names. The read stops 1 residue short of the end of the CDR3; the missing end is completed from the germline J gene. The rearrangement joins TRBV3 to TRBJ1-6, with 7 bases fitting TRBD1. TRBJ1-6 is an open reading frame whose function is uncertain. J was trimmed by 7 bases and V by 5 bases; bases with no gene match: 2. The CDR3 has 13 residues. Germline CDR1 is SNHLY and CDR2 is FYNGKV (reference sequence). The part of the CDR3 DNA that was read is TGTGCCAGCAGCAAGGGACAGAATTCGCCCCTCTAC. Protein sequence: CASSKGQNSPLY. The CDR3 in its entirety is CASSKGQNSPLYF.

Concerning this clone: The gene names given are mouse names. The read ends 1 residue shy of where the CDR3 ends; the end is completed using the germline J gene. This chain connects TRBV31 to TRBJ2-4, with 9 bases that match TRBD2. Germline CDR1 reads GKSSPN; CDR2 reads SITVG. The CDR3 runs to 15 residues. After removal of 2 bases from V and 0 bases from J, the junction contained 3 bases not matched to a gene. CDR3 DNA, as far as it was read: TGTGCCTGGAGTACCTGGGGGGGTAGTCAAAACACCTTGTAC. It codes for CAWSTWGGSQNTLY. The complete CDR3 protein is CAWSTWGGSQNTLYF.